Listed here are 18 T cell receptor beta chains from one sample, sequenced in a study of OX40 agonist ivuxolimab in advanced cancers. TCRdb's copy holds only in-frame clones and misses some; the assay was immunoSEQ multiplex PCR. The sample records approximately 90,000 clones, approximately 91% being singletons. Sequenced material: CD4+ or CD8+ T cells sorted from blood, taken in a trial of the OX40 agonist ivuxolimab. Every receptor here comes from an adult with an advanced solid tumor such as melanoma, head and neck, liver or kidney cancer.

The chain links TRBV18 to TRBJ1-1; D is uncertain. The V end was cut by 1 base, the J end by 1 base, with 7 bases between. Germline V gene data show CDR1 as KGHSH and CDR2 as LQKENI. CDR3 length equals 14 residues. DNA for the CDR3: TGTGCCAGCTCACCACGGAGTTCGAACACTGAAGCTTTCTTT. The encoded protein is CASSPRSSNTEAFF.

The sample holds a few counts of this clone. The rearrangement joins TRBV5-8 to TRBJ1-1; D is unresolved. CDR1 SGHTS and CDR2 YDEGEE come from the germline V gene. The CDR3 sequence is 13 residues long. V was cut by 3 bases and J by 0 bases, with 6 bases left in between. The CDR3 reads CASSWYMNTEAFF. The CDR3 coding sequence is TGTGCCAGCAGCTGGTATATGAACACTGAAGCTTTCTTT.

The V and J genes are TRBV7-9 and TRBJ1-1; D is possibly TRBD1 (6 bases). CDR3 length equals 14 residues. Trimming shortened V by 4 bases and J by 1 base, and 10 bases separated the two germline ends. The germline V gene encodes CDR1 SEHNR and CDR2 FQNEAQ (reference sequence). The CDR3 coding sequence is TGTGCCAGCAGCTCGATGACAGGGAACACTGAAGCTTTCTTT. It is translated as CASSSMTGNTEAFF.

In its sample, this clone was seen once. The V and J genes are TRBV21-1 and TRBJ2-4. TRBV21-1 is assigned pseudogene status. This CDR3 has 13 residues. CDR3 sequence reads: CANLLGGSIIQYF. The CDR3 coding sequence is TGTGCCAACCTCTTAGGGGGGTCGATCATTCAGTACTTC.

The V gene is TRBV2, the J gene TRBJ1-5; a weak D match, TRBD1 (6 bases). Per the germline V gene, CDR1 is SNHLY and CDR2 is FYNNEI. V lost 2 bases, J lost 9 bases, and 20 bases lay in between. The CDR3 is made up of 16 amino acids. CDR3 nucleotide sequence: TGTGCCAGCAGTGAATTGGTCGGCAGGGGTGGTCGGCCCCAGCATTTT. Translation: CASSELVGRGGRPQHF.

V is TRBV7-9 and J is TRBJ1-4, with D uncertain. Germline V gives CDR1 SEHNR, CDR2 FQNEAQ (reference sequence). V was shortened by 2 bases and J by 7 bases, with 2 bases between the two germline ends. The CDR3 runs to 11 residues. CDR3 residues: CASSLSEKLFF. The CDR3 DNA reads TGTGCCAGCAGCTTAAGTGAAAAACTGTTTTTT. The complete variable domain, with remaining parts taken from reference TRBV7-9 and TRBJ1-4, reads DTGVSQNPRHKITKRGQNVTFRCDPISEHNRLYWYRQTLGQGPEFLTYFQNEAQLEKSRLLSDRFSAERPKGSFSTLEIQRTEQGDSAMYLCASSLSEKLFFGSGTQLSVL.

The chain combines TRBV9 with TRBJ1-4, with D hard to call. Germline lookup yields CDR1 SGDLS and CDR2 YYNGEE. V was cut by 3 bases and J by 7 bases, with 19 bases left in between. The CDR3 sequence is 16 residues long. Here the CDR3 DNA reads TGTGCCAGCAGCGCTACCCCGGACCAACGAGGTGAAAAACTGTTTTTT. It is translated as CASSATPDQRGEKLFF.

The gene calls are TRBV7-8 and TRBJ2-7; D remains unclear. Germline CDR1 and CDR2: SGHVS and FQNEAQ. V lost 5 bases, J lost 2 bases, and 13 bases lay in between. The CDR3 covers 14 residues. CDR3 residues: CASSERPVPYEQYF. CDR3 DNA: TGTGCCAGCAGCGAACGACCGGTCCCCTACGAGCAGTACTTC. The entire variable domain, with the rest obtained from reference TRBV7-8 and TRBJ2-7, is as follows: GAGVSQSPRYKVAKRGQDVALRCDPISGHVSLFWYQQALGQGPEFLTYFQNEAQLDKSGLPSDRFFAERPEGSVSTLKIQRTQQEDSAVYLCASSERPVPYEQYFGPGTRLTVT.

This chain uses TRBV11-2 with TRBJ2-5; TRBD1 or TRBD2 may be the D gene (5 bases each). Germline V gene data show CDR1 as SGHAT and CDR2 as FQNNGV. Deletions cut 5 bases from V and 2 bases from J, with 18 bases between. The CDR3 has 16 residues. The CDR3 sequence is CASSPLRGRTQETQYF. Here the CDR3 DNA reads TGTGCCAGCAGCCCGCTCCGGGGCCGGACGCAAGAGACCCAGTACTTC. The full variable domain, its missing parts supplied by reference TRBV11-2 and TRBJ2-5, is EAGVAQSPRYKIIEKRQSVAFWCNPISGHATLYWYQQILGQGPKLLIQFQNNGVVDDSQLPKDRFSAERLKGVDSTLKIQPAKLEDSAVYLCASSPLRGRTQETQYFGPGTRLLVL.

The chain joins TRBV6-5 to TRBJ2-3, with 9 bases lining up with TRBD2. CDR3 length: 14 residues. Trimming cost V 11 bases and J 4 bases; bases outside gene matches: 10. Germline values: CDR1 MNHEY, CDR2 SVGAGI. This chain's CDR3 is CASGRGLAADTQYF. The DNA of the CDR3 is TGTGCCTCGGGCCGGGGACTAGCCGCAGATACGCAGTATTTT.

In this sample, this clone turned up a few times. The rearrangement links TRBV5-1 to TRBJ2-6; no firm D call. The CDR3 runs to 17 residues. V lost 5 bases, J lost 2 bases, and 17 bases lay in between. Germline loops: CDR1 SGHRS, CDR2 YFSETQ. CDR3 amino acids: CASRTDGSWPGANVLTF. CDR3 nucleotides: TGCGCCAGCAGGACTGACGGGTCCTGGCCTGGGGCCAACGTCCTGACTTTC.

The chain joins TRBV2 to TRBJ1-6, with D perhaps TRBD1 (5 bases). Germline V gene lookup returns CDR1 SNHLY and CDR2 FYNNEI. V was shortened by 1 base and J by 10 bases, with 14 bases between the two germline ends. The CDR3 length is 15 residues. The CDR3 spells CASSEGRVIGSPLHF. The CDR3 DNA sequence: TGTGCCAGCAGTGAAGGCAGGGTCATTGGCTCACCCCTCCACTTT.

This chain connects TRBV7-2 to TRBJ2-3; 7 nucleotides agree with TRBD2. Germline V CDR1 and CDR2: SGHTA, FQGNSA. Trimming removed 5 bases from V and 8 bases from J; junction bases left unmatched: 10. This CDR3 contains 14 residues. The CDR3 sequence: CASSPGTGGTTQYF. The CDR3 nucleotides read TGTGCCAGCAGCCCCGGGACGGGGGGAACTACGCAGTATTTT.

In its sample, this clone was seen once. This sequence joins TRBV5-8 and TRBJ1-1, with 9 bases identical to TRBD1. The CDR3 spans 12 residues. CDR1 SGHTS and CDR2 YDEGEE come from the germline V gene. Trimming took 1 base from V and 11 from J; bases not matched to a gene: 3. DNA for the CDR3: TGTGCCAGCAGCTTGTGGGACAGGGCGGCTTTCTTT. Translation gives CASSLWDRAAFF.

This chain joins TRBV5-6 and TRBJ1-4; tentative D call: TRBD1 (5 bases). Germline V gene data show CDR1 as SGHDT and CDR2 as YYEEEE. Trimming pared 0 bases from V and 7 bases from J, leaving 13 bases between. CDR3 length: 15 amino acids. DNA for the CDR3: TGTGCCAGCAGCTTGGAGGTTAGCGGGGGTGAAAAACTGTTTTTT. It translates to CASSLEVSGGEKLFF.

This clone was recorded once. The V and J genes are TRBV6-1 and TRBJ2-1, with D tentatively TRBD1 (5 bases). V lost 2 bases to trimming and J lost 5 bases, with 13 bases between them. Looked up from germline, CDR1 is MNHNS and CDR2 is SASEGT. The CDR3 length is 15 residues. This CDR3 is CASSEQPQENNEQFF. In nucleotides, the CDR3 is TGTGCCAGCAGTGAACAACCACAGGAGAACAATGAGCAGTTCTTC.

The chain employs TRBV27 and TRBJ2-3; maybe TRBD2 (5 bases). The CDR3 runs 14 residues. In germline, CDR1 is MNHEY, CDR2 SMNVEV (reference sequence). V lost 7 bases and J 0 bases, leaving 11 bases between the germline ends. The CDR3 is CASTGGVSTDTQYF. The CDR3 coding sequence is TGTGCCAGCACCGGAGGCGTTAGCACAGATACGCAGTATTTT.

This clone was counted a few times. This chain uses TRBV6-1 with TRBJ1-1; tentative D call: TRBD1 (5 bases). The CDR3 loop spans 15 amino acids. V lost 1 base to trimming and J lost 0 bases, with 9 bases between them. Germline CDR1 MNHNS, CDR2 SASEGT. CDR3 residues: CASSEVWGMNTEAFF. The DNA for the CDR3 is TGTGCCAGCAGTGAAGTTTGGGGGATGAACACTGAAGCTTTCTTT.